This entry lists 3 T cell receptor beta chains sequenced from one sample in a study of graft-versus-host responses after intestinal transplantation (dated by TCRdb to 2020 to 2022). Libraries were constructed by the immunoSEQ multiplex PCR assay. Entries here come from immuneACCESS through TCRdb and include only in-frame sequences with V and J called. Some clones fail to appear in such tables; in the studies checked, an unresolved V gene covers under half of the shortfall, and the cause of the remainder is unknown. This sample has approximately 33,000 clones in its table, and about four fifths of those were observed once. The ten top clones hold approximately 19% of the sample. The meaning of the sample's time point label: cells obtained before transplantation from donor or recipient. The antigens for these receptors are not known. The specimen was unstimulated CD8+ T cells sorted from spleen or lymph node cells, collected before intestinal transplant. These receptors were collected from a human donor who received an intestinal transplant.

The rearrangement joins TRBV4-1 to TRBJ2-1, with D possibly TRBD2 on 5 matching bases. With 6 bases removed from V and 3 bases from J, the gap between germline ends came to 12 bases. CDR1 MGHRA and CDR2 YSYEKL come from the germline V gene. The CDR3 covers 14 residues. CDR3 DNA: TGCGCCAGCAGTGAGCGGCGGAACTACAATGAGCAGTTCTTC. Translating it yields CASSERRNYNEQFF.

The chain is built from TRBV28 and TRBJ2-7; 8 bases match TRBD2. Germline assignment: CDR1 MDHEN and CDR2 SYDVKM. The ends lost 5 bases at V and 4 bases at J; junction bases unmatched: 10. The CDR3 loop spans 15 amino acids. The CDR3 protein is CASSLTSGLGYEQYF. The CDR3 DNA reads TGTGCCAGCAGTCTAACTTCGGGACTAGGGTACGAGCAGTACTTC.

The CDR3 nucleotides are TGCAGCGTTGTGGACAGGGAAGTCCACGAGCAGTACTTC. This gives the protein CSVVDREVHEQYF. The V and J genes are TRBV29-1 and TRBJ2-7, with 8 bases that match TRBD1. The CDR3 loop spans 13 amino acids. CDR1 is SQVTM, CDR2 ANQGSEA, per germline. V shed 4 bases and J 5 bases; nucleotides not matched to a gene: 7.